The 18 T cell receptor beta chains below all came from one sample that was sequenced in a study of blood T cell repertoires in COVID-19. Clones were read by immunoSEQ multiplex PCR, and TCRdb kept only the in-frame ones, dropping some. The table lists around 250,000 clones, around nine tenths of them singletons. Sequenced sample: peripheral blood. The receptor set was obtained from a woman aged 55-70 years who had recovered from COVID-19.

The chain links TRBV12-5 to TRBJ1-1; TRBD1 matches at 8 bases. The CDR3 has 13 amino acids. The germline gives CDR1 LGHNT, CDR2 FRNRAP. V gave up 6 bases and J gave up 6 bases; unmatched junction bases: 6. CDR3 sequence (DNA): TGTGCTAGTGGATTTGGACAGGGCCCTGAAGCTTTCTTT. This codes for CASGFGQGPEAFF.

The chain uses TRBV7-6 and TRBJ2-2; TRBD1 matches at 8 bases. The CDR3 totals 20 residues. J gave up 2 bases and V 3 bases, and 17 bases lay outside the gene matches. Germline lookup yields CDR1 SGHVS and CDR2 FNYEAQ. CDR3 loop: CASSFRPLGWTGLNTGELFF. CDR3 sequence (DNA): TGTGCCAGCAGCTTCCGGCCTTTGGGGTGGACAGGGTTAAACACCGGGGAGCTGTTTTTT.

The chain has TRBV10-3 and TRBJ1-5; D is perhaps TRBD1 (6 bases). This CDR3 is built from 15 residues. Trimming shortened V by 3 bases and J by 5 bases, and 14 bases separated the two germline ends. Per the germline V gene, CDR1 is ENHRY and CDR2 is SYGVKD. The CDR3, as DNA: TGTGCCATCAGTGACTTACAGGGAAGGGATCAGCCCCAGCATTTT. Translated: CAISDLQGRDQPQHF.

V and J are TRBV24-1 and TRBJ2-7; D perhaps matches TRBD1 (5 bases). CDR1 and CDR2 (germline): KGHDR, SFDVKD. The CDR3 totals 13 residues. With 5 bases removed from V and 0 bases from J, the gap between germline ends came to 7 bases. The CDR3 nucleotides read TGTGCCACCAGTGTGGACACCTCCTACGAGCAGTACTTC. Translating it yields CATSVDTSYEQYF.

CDR3 protein: CASSFLGGGPYNEQFF. The CDR3 DNA is TGTGCCAGCAGTTTTCTTGGCGGGGGGCCATACAATGAGCAGTTCTTC. V and J are TRBV6-5 and TRBJ2-1; 8 positions match TRBD2. The V segment lost 4 bases and the J segment 4 bases; nucleotides outside the gene matches: 9. Germline V gene sequence: CDR1 MNHEY, CDR2 SVGAGI. This CDR3 contains 16 residues.

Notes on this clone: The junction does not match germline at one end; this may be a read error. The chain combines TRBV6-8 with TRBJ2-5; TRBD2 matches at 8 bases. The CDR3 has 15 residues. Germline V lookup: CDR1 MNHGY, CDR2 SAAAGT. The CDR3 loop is CASTYLLAVGETQYF. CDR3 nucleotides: TGTGCCAGCACTTACCTACTAGCGGTCGGAGAGACCCAGTACTTC.

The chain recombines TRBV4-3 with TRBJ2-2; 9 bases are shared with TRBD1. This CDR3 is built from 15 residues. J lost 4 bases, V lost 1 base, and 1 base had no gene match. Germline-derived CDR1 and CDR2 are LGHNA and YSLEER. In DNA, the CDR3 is TGCGCCAGCAGCCAAGGGACAGGGGCCACCGGGGAGCTGTTTTTT. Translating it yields CASSQGTGATGELFF.

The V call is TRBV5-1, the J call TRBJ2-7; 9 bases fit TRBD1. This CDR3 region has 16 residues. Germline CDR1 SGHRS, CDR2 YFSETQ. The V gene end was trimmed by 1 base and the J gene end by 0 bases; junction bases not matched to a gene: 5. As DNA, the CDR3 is TGCGCCAGCAGCTTGTGGGGGGGACAGGGCTCCTACGAGCAGTACTTC. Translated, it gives CASSLWGGQGSYEQYF.

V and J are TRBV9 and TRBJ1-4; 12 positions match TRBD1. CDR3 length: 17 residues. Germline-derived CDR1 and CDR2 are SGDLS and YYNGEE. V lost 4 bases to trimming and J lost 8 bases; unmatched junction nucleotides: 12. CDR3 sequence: CASSLRPGQGAGEKLFF. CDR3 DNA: TGTGCCAGCAGCCTTCGCCCGGGACAGGGGGCAGGAGAAAAACTGTTTTTT.

Written as DNA, the CDR3 is TGTGCCAGCAGTCCAGGGTCTGTCTATGGCTACACCTTC. It is translated as CASSPGSVYGYTF. The chain is built from TRBV28 and TRBJ1-2, with a weak D call TRBD1 (5 bases). This CDR3 is 13 amino acids long. CDR1 is MDHEN, CDR2 SYDVKM, per germline. V lost 5 bases and J 4 bases, leaving 11 bases between the germline ends.

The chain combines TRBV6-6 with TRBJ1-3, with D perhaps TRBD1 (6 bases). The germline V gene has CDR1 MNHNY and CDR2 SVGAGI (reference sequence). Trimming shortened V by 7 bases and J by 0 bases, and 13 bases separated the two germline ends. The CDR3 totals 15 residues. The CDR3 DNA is TGTGCCAGCACCGACAGGTATTCCTCTGGAAACACCATATATTTT. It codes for CASTDRYSSGNTIYF.

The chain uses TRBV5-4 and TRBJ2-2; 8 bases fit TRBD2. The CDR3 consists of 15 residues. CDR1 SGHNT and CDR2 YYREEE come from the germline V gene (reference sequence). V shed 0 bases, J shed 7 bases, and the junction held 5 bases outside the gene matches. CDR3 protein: CASSLGTSWSGELFF. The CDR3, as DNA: TGTGCCAGCAGCTTGGGGACTAGCTGGAGCGGGGAGCTGTTTTTT.

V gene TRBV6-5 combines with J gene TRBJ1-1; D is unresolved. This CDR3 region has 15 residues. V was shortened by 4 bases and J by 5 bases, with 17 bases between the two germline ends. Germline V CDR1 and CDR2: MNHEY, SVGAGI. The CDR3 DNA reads TGTGCCAGCAGTTCAGACCGGGCAGGAGGAACTGAAGCTTTCTTT. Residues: CASSSDRAGGTEAFF.

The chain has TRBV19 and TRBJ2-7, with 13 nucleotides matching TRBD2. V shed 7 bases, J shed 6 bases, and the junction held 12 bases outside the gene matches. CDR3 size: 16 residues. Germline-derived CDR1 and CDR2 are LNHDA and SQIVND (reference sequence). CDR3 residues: CASIPSRTSGGGEQYF. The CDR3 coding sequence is TGTGCCAGTATCCCATCCCGGACTAGCGGGGGTGGCGAGCAGTACTTC.

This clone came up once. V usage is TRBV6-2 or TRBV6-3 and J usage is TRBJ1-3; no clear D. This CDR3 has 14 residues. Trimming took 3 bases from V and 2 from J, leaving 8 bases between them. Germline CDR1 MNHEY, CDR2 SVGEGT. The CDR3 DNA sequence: TGTGCCAGCAGTTATCGGGGAACTGGAAACACCATATATTTT. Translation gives CASSYRGTGNTIYF.

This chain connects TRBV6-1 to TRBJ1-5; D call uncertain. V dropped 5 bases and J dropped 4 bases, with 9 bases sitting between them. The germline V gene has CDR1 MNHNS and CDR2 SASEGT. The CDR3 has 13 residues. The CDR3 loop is CASSYLENQPQHF. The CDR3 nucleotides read TGTGCCAGCAGTTATTTGGAGAATCAGCCCCAGCATTTT.

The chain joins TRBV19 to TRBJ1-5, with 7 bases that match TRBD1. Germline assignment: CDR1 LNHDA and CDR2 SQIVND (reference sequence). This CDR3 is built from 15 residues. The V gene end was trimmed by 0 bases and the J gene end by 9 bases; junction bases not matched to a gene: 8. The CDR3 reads CASSIDGTAIRPQHF. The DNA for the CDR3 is TGTGCCAGTAGTATAGATGGGACAGCAATCAGGCCCCAGCATTTT.

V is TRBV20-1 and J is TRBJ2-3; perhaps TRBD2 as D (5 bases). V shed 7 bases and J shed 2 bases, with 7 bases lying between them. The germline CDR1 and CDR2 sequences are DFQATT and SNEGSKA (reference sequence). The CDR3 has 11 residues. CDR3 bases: TGCAGTGTAGCGCACACAGATACGCAGTATTTT. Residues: CSVAHTDTQYF.